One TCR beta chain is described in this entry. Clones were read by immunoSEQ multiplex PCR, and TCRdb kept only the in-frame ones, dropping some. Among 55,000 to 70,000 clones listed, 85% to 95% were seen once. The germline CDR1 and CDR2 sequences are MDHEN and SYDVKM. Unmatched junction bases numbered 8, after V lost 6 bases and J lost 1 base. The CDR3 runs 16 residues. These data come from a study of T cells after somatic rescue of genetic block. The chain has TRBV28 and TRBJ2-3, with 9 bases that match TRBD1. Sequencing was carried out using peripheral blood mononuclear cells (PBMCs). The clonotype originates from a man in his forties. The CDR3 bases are TGTGCCAGCAGGGACGACAGGGGGGTCGGCACAGATACGCAGTATTTT. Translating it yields CASRDDRGVGTDTQYF.